This T cell receptor beta chain was observed in a study of read filtering for tumor transcriptome and immune sequencing. About the research overall: R-ISS stage counts were 8 or 9 for I, roughly 15 for II, 6 or 7 for III. TCR-mapped reads were about 3.5 to 11 million with IR-seq versus 85 to 1273 with RNA-seq.

This library used roughly 400 ng RNA and molecular barcoded adaptors spanning alpha/delta and beta/gamma chains. MiXCR, applied by TCRdb to the reads, yields one record per CDR3 protein. The table lists around 38,000 distinct CDR3 sequences, about 13% of them singletons. This clonotype was seen more than once but under ten times. Material: a population of CD138-negative cells sorted from bone marrow. This TCR was sampled from a donor aged 40 or over with multiple myeloma.

The CDR3 spells CASSFRTSGDNEQFF. The CDR3 DNA reads TGTGCCAGCAGCTTCCGGACTAGCGGTGACAATGAGCAGTTCTTC. The chain has TRBV5-4 and TRBJ2-1; 10 bases align to TRBD2. CDR3 length equals 15 residues. Germline V gene data show CDR1 as SGHNT and CDR2 as YYREEE (reference sequence). J lost 5 bases, V lost 2 bases, and 4 bases had no gene match.